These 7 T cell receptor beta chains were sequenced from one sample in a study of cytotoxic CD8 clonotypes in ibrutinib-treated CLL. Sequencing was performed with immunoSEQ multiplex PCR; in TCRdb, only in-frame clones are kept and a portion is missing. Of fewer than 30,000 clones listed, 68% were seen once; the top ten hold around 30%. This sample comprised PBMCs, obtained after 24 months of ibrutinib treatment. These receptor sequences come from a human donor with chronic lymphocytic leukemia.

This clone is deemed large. The CDR3 spells CASRRWGENTEAFF. The DNA of the CDR3 is TGTGCCAGCAGGAGGTGGGGGGAGAACACTGAAGCTTTCTTT. The chain combines TRBV7-6 with TRBJ1-1, with D perhaps matching TRBD1 (5 bases). V lost 6 bases and J lost 1, with 12 bases in between. The CDR3 is made up of 14 amino acids. The germline CDR1 and CDR2 sequences are SGHVS and FNYEAQ.

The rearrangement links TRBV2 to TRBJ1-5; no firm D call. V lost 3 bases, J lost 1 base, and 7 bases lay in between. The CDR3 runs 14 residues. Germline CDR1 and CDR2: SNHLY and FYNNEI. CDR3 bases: TGTGCCAGCAGTGAGCGGCCGAGCAATCAGCCCCAGCATTTT. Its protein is CASSERPSNQPQHF.

The CDR3: CASSYLGRGGSDTQYF. For the CDR3, the DNA is TGTGCCAGCAGCTACCTTGGGCGGGGGGGTTCCGATACGCAGTATTTT. The chain employs TRBV4-2 and TRBJ2-3; 9 bases match TRBD2. From germline, CDR1 is LGHNA and CDR2 YNFKEQ. The CDR3 runs 16 residues. The V gene end was trimmed by 5 bases and the J gene end by 6 bases; junction bases not matched to a gene: 12.

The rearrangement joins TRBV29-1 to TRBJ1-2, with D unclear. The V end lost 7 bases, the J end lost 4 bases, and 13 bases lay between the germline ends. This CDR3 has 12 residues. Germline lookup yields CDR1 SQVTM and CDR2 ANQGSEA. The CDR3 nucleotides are TGCAGCGGTGGAGGAGTCACCTATGGCTACACCTTC. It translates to CSGGGVTYGYTF.

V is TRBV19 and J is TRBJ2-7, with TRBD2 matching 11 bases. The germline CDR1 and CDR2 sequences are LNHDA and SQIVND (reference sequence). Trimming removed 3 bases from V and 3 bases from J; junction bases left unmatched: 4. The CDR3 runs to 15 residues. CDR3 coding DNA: TGTGCCAGTAGTATGGGACTAGCGGAAAACTACGAGCAGTACTTC. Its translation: CASSMGLAENYEQYF.

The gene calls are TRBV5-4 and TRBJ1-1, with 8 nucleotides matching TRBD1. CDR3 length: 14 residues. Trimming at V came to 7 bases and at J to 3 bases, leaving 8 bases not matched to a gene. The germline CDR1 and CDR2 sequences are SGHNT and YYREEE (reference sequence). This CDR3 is CASGADREDTEAFF. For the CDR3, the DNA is TGTGCCAGCGGGGCGGACAGGGAGGACACTGAAGCTTTCTTT.

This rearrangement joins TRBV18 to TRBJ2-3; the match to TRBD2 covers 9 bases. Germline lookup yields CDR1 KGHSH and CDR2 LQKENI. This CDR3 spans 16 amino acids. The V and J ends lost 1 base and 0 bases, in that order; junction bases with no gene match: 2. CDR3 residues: CASSPQTSGSTDTQYF. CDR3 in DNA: TGTGCCAGCTCACCACAAACTAGCGGGAGCACAGATACGCAGTATTTT.